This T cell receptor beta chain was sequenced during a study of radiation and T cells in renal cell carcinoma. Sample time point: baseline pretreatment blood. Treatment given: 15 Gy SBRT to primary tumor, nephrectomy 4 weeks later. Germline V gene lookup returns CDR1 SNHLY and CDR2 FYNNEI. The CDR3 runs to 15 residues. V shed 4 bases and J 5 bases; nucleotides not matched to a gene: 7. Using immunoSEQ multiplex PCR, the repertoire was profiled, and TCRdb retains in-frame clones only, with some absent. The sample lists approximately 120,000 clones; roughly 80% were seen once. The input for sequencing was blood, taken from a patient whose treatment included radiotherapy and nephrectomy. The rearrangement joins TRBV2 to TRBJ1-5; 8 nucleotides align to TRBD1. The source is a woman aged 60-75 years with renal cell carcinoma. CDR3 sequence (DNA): TGTGCCAGCAGTGCTACAGGGGGAGGCGATCAGCCCCAGCATTTT. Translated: CASSATGGGDQPQHF.